A single sample gave rise to the 8 T cell receptor beta chains below, sequenced in a study of shared clonotypes between healthy human individuals. Profiling relied on immunoSEQ multiplex PCR, and the TCRdb table lists in-frame clones only, not all of them. The sample consists of over 2 million clones, 90% to 95% of them appearing once. Sequencing was carried out using naive CD4+ T cells sorted from blood. Subset: CD45RA+ positively selected. These receptors all come from a man between 18 and 35 years old in good health.

The chain links TRBV5-1 to TRBJ2-4; 7 bases agree with TRBD1. The ends lost 1 base at V and 8 bases at J; junction bases unmatched: 9. Germline lookup yields CDR1 SGHRS and CDR2 YFSETQ. The CDR3 runs 15 residues. CDR3 region: CASSLFRGREDIQYF. The CDR3 nucleotides read TGCGCCAGCAGCTTGTTTAGGGGGCGCGAGGACATTCAGTACTTC.

The rearrangement links TRBV7-9 to TRBJ2-7; D is perhaps TRBD2 (7 bases). CDR1 SEHNR and CDR2 FQNEAQ come from the germline V gene (reference sequence). This CDR3 contains 15 residues. The V end was cut by 5 bases, the J end by 7 bases, with 21 bases between. The CDR3 nucleotides are TGTGCCAGCAGCCCCGCCCCGCGGGGGCCAGGAGAGCAGTACTTC. Amino acid sequence: CASSPAPRGPGEQYF. The complete variable domain, with remaining parts taken from reference TRBV7-9 and TRBJ2-7, reads DTGVSQNPRHKITKRGQNVTFRCDPISEHNRLYWYRQTLGQGPEFLTYFQNEAQLEKSRLLSDRFSAERPKGSFSTLEIQRTEQGDSAMYLCASSPAPRGPGEQYFGPGTRLTVT.

V and J are TRBV28 and TRBJ2-6; 8 nucleotides match TRBD1. This CDR3 comprises 24 residues. Trimming cost V 7 bases and J 0 bases; bases outside gene matches: 29. From germline, CDR1 is MDHEN and CDR2 SYDVKM. The CDR3 DNA reads TGTGCCAGCACGGGACAGGCTCGAGATATTCAAGACCGGATCATAAGCTCTGGGGCCAACGTCCTGACTTTC. Amino acids: CASTGQARDIQDRIISSGANVLTF.

As regards this clone: Other DNA sequences within the sample encode an identical CDR3. This sequence joins TRBV5-1 and TRBJ1-3; D not resolved. Germline CDR1 SGHRS, CDR2 YFSETQ. This CDR3 has 15 amino acids. V shed 0 bases and J shed 0 bases, with 7 bases lying between them. CDR3 amino acids: CASSLGPFSGNTIYF. CDR3 sequence (DNA): TGCGCCAGCAGCTTGGGGCCGTTCTCTGGAAACACCATATATTTT.

The chain recombines TRBV2 with TRBJ1-2, with 7 positions matching TRBD1. Germline lookup yields CDR1 SNHLY and CDR2 FYNNEI. Trimming took 4 bases from V and 2 from J; bases not matched to a gene: 4. This CDR3 contains 14 residues. In DNA, the CDR3 is TGTGCCAGCAGTGGACCACAGGGGAACTATGGCTACACCTTC. Amino acid sequence: CASSGPQGNYGYTF. Based on the CDR3 plus reference TRBV2 and TRBJ1-2, the full variable domain is EPEVTQTPSHQVTQMGQEVILRCVPISNHLYFYWYRQILGQKVEFLVSFYNNEISEKSEIFDDQFSVERPDGSNFTLKIRSTKLEDSAMYFCASSGPQGNYGYTFGSGTRLTVV.

The V gene is TRBV18, the J gene TRBJ1-6; no definite D call. The V gene's germline CDR1 is KGHSH and CDR2 LQKENI. CDR3 size: 15 residues. Trimming cost V 2 bases and J 10 bases, with 15 bases left between them. CDR3 in DNA: TGTGCCAGCTCACCATCCCAGGCCCCTGCATCACCCCTCCACTTT. As protein: CASSPSQAPASPLHF.

This rearrangement joins TRBV7-9 to TRBJ2-2, with TRBD1 identical over 9 bases. V lost 1 base to trimming and J lost 6 bases; unmatched junction nucleotides: 12. This CDR3 has 18 residues. Germline assignment: CDR1 SEHNR and CDR2 FQNEAQ (reference sequence). The CDR3 nucleotides read TGTGCCAGCAGCTTAGTAAATTGGGACAGGGTCCATTCCGGGGAGCTGTTTTTT. It translates to CASSLVNWDRVHSGELFF. The variable domain in full, with the rest retrieved from reference TRBV7-9 and TRBJ2-2, is DTGVSQNPRHKITKRGQNVTFRCDPISEHNRLYWYRQTLGQGPEFLTYFQNEAQLEKSRLLSDRFSAERPKGSFSTLEIQRTEQGDSAMYLCASSLVNWDRVHSGELFFGEGSRLTVL.

The chain links TRBV4-2 to TRBJ1-2, with TRBD1 identical over 7 bases. The CDR3 totals 13 residues. The junction had 5 bases not matched to a gene; V was cut back by 6 bases and J by 4 bases. Germline assignment: CDR1 LGHNA and CDR2 YNFKEQ. For the CDR3, the DNA is TGTGCCAGCAGGATGACAGGGCTCTATGGCTACACCTTC. Translation gives CASRMTGLYGYTF.